The TCR beta chain described here comes from a study of blood T cell repertoires in COVID-19. Study-level background: PBMCs, B-cell-depleted T cells, or T cells provided the cDNA or gDNA that made up the material.

The authors' processing: Reference gene primer amplification gave nucleated cell count estimates. The assay was immunoSEQ multiplex PCR, and TCRdb's table has in-frame clones only and misses some. The DNA was the basis for D and trimming; V, J and clone size are from that table. The sample includes some 20,000 clones, around 87% of them seen just once. The trim removed 0 bases at V and 7 bases at J, leaving 11 bases unmatched. The CDR3 spans 17 residues. Germline CDR1 ENHRY, CDR2 SYGVKD. This receptor was obtained from a human donor in a cohort sampled during active COVID-19. The sequencing input was peripheral blood. V and J are TRBV10-3 and TRBJ2-5, with 10 bases fitting TRBD2. CDR3 DNA sequence: TGTGCCATCAGTGAGTCGTCTGCTAGCGGGAGCTTACGGACCCAGTACTTC. Its translation: CAISESSASGSLRTQYF.